What follows are 27 T cell receptor beta chains derived from one specimen sequenced in a study of cytomegalovirus exposure and HLA in healthy donors. The PCR had 60 Vbeta and 13 Jbeta primers. The data were produced by immunoSEQ multiplex PCR, yet TCRdb's version contains in-frame clones alone and is incomplete. The data hold 140,000 or so clones, with 68% observed a single time. The material sequenced was PBMCs. Every receptor here comes from a man aged 60 to 69 in good health and CMV-seronegative.

The chain uses TRBV28 and TRBJ1-2; 8 bases align to TRBD1. Unmatched junction bases numbered 15, after V lost 5 bases and J lost 7 bases. Looked up from germline, CDR1 is MDHEN and CDR2 is SYDVKM. CDR3 length: 16 amino acids. The chain's CDR3 is CASSPQVRGTGGGYTF. CDR3 nucleotide sequence: TGTGCCAGCAGTCCTCAGGTTAGGGGGACAGGAGGTGGCTACACCTTC.

The chain employs TRBV9 and TRBJ2-7, with a tentative D call TRBD1 (5 bases). The V end lost 2 bases, the J end lost 0 bases, and 15 bases lay between the germline ends. Germline CDR1 SGDLS, CDR2 YYNGEE. This CDR3 spans 16 amino acids. The CDR3 nucleotides read TGTGCCAGCAGCGTTTCTGGGGCTCAAAGCTCCTACGAGCAGTACTTC. Translated, it gives CASSVSGAQSSYEQYF.

The sample holds a few counts of this clone. The gene calls are TRBV6-1 and TRBJ1-5; a weak D match, TRBD1 (5 bases). The V gene's germline CDR1 is MNHNS and CDR2 SASEGT. The CDR3 totals 15 residues. V dropped 0 bases and J dropped 3 bases, with 9 bases sitting between them. The CDR3 loop reads CASSEAGGLNQPQHF. CDR3 in DNA: TGTGCCAGCAGTGAAGCGGGGGGACTCAATCAGCCCCAGCATTTT.

The J gene is TRBJ2-7, the V gene TRBV6-5, with D perhaps matching TRBD2 (5 bases). Per germline, CDR1 MNHEY and CDR2 SVGAGI. The CDR3 is 12 amino acids. Trimming left V 0 bases short and J 7 bases short, with 7 bases between. CDR3 nucleotide sequence: TGTGCCAGCAGTTACTCCCCGGGGGAGCAGTACTTC. Translating gives CASSYSPGEQYF.

This clone was observed a handful of times. The chain has TRBV10-2 and TRBJ2-7; TRBD2 matches 8 bases. The CDR3 runs to 15 residues. The trim removed 4 bases at V and 3 bases at J, leaving 8 bases unmatched. Germline-derived CDR1 and CDR2 are WSHSY and SAAADI. The CDR3 spells CASSVSGGNHYEQYF. CDR3 DNA sequence: TGCGCCAGCAGTGTTTCGGGAGGGAACCACTACGAGCAGTACTTC.

The V gene is TRBV6-1, the J gene TRBJ1-4; perhaps TRBD1 as D (6 bases). The CDR3 covers 16 residues. CDR1 is MNHNS, CDR2 SASEGT, per germline. Trimming shortened V by 3 bases and J by 5 bases, and 16 bases separated the two germline ends. CDR3 in amino acids: CASSEALQGVNEKLFF. CDR3 nucleotide sequence: TGTGCCAGCAGTGAGGCGCTACAGGGTGTCAATGAAAAACTGTTTTTT.

The chain uses TRBV5-1 and TRBJ1-3, with D possibly matching TRBD1 (5 bases). V lost 0 bases and J 0 bases, leaving 7 bases between the germline ends. Per the germline V gene, CDR1 is SGHRS and CDR2 is YFSETQ. The CDR3 sequence is 15 residues long. The CDR3: CASSLGQSSGNTIYF. The CDR3 nucleotides are TGCGCCAGCAGCTTGGGACAGAGCTCTGGAAACACCATATATTTT.

The V gene is TRBV4-2, the J gene TRBJ1-1; 7 bases are a match to TRBD1. Germline assignment: CDR1 LGHNA and CDR2 YNFKEQ. CDR3 length: 15 amino acids. Germline trimming cut 1 base from V and 0 bases from J; bases unmatched to any gene: 2. CDR3: CASSQGDSMNTEAFF. The CDR3, as DNA: TGTGCCAGCAGCCAAGGGGACAGCATGAACACTGAAGCTTTCTTT.

There are a few counts of this clone. The gene calls are TRBV6-1 and TRBJ2-1; no definite D call. The germline V gene has CDR1 MNHNS and CDR2 SASEGT. The CDR3 is 13 amino acids. Trimming removed 1 base at V and 9 bases at J, with 10 bases between. CDR3 loop: CASSEVGASEQFF. As DNA, the CDR3 is TGTGCCAGCAGTGAAGTGGGCGCGTCTGAGCAGTTCTTC.

This clone is a singleton in its sample. The chain couples TRBV5-6 to TRBJ2-5; 10 positions agree with TRBD2. This CDR3 region has 15 residues. The V and J ends lost 2 bases and 1 base, in that order; junction bases with no gene match: 2. Germline-derived CDR1 and CDR2 are SGHDT and YYEEEE. The CDR3 region has the DNA TGTGCCAGCAGCTTCCCTAGCGGGGGCCAAGAGACCCAGTACTTC. It codes for CASSFPSGGQETQYF.

This clone was detected only a few times. The gene calls are TRBV6-5 and TRBJ2-5; 7 nucleotides match TRBD2. Germline lookup yields CDR1 MNHEY and CDR2 SVGAGI. The length of the CDR3 is 14 residues. The junction had 5 bases not matched to a gene; V was cut back by 6 bases and J by 1 base. The CDR3 reads CASRQTSAQETQYF. The CDR3 DNA sequence: TGTGCCAGCAGACAAACTAGCGCCCAAGAGACCCAGTACTTC.

The rearrangement joins TRBV7-8 to TRBJ2-7; 8 bases are a match to TRBD2. CDR1 SGHVS and CDR2 FQNEAQ come from the germline V gene. The CDR3 runs to 18 residues. Trimming cost V 6 bases and J 4 bases; bases outside gene matches: 20. CDR3 nucleotide sequence: TGTGCCAGCAGGGACGGGTTTAAGAATAGCGGGATCCAATACGAGCAGTACTTC. Amino acids: CASRDGFKNSGIQYEQYF.

The V call is TRBV4-3, the J call TRBJ2-7; 10 bases match TRBD2. Germline V gives CDR1 LGHNA, CDR2 YSLEER. Trimming removed 0 bases from V and 6 bases from J; junction bases left unmatched: 5. CDR3 length equals 15 residues. CDR3 in amino acids: CASSQDYLAGAEQYF. CDR3 coding DNA: TGCGCCAGCAGCCAAGATTACCTAGCGGGAGCCGAGCAGTACTTC.

The chain uses TRBV19 and TRBJ2-1; TRBD2 might be the D (6 bases). Per the germline V gene, CDR1 is LNHDA and CDR2 is SQIVND (reference sequence). This CDR3 contains 16 residues. V lost 6 bases to trimming and J lost 2 bases, with 17 bases between them. The DNA for the CDR3 is TGTGCCAGTAGCGGCCTTACCGGGAGTACCTACAATGAGCAGTTCTTC. Translating gives CASSGLTGSTYNEQFF.

This chain connects TRBV29-1 to TRBJ1-1; possible D gene TRBD1, 5 bases. Trimming removed 6 bases from V and 1 base from J, with 12 bases in between. Germline assignment: CDR1 SQVTM and CDR2 ANQGSEA. The CDR3 totals 13 residues. The CDR3 DNA sequence: TGCAGCGTATGGAGGGGATCGAACACTGAAGCTTTCTTT. Residues: CSVWRGSNTEAFF.

This chain joins TRBV10-3 and TRBJ1-5, with 7 positions matching TRBD1. This CDR3 comprises 15 residues. V lost 2 bases and J lost 9; bases outside the gene matches: 10. CDR1 is ENHRY, CDR2 SYGVKD, per germline. DNA for the CDR3: TGTGCCATCAGTGAGAGAGGGGGCGAAGAAGGGCCCCAGCATTTT. This gives the protein CAISERGGEEGPQHF.

The genes are TRBV25-1 and TRBJ1-2; 9 bases map to TRBD1. The CDR3 extends over 15 amino acids. The germline V gene encodes CDR1 MGHDK and CDR2 SYGVNS. V shed 6 bases and J 3 bases; nucleotides not matched to a gene: 8. CDR3 amino acids: CASRAQGQGHYGYTF. DNA of the CDR3: TGTGCCAGCAGAGCCCAAGGACAGGGGCACTATGGCTACACCTTC.

This clone is a singleton in its sample. The chain employs TRBV7-9 and TRBJ1-1; possible D gene TRBD1, 5 bases. Germline assignment: CDR1 SEHNR and CDR2 FQNEAQ (reference sequence). The CDR3 is 17 amino acids. Trimming shortened V by 1 base and J by 1 base, and 16 bases separated the two germline ends. The CDR3 loop is CASSLVGDWLQNTEAFF. The CDR3 DNA sequence: TGTGCCAGCAGCTTAGTGGGGGACTGGCTACAGAACACTGAAGCTTTCTTT.

The V call is TRBV9, the J call TRBJ2-5; the D gene is possibly TRBD1 (6 bases). CDR1 and CDR2 from the germline V gene are SGDLS and YYNGEE. CDR3 length equals 14 residues. The V and J ends lost 0 bases and 5 bases respectively, with 11 bases between them. Here the CDR3 reads CASSVGQGQETQYF. The DNA of the CDR3 is TGTGCCAGCAGCGTAGGGCAGGGGCAGGAGACCCAGTACTTC.

This clone was detected a few times. The chain joins TRBV28 to TRBJ1-5, with 7 bases identical to TRBD1. The V gene end was trimmed by 5 bases and the J gene end by 3 bases; junction bases not matched to a gene: 13. The CDR3 is 17 amino acids. Germline V lookup: CDR1 MDHEN, CDR2 SYDVKM. In DNA form, the CDR3 reads TGTGCCAGCAGTCCCCTAACAGGGGCTAGCTCCAATCAGCCCCAGCATTTT. Its protein is CASSPLTGASSNQPQHF.

The chain couples TRBV10-3 to TRBJ2-1, with 8 bases fitting TRBD1. The V gene's germline CDR1 is ENHRY and CDR2 SYGVKD. The length of the CDR3 is 15 residues. The V and J ends lost 5 bases and 6 bases, in that order; junction bases with no gene match: 9. The CDR3 coding sequence is TGTGCCATCAGTTTTGGACAGGGATTATCCAATGAGCAGTTCTTC. Its translation: CAISFGQGLSNEQFF.

The CDR3 DNA sequence: TGTGCCAGCAGCCGGGACAGGATAAACTACGAGCAGTACTTC. Translating it yields CASSRDRINYEQYF. The chain recombines TRBV5-6 with TRBJ2-7, with 8 nucleotides matching TRBD1. This CDR3 is 14 amino acids long. CDR1 is SGHDT, CDR2 YYEEEE, per germline. The V segment lost 4 bases and the J segment 3 bases; nucleotides outside the gene matches: 6. Supplemented by reference TRBV5-6 and TRBJ2-7, the full variable domain reads DAGVTQSPTHLIKTRGQQVTLRCSPKSGHDTVSWYQQALGQGPQFIFQYYEEEERQRGNFPDRFSGHQFPNYSSELNVNALLLGDSALYLCASSRDRINYEQYFGPGTRLTVT.

The CDR3 is CSVTGQETGELFF. Here the CDR3 DNA reads TGCAGCGTTACAGGGCAAGAGACCGGGGAGCTGTTTTTT. This chain connects TRBV29-1 to TRBJ2-2, with D possibly being TRBD1 (6 bases). Germline V lookup: CDR1 SQVTM, CDR2 ANQGSEA. V lost 5 bases, J lost 5 bases, and 12 bases lay in between. The CDR3 covers 13 residues.

This chain joins TRBV5-4 and TRBJ2-7; TRBD1 matches at 7 bases. This CDR3 comprises 14 residues. Germline V gene lookup returns CDR1 SGHNT and CDR2 YYREEE (reference sequence). Losses at the gene ends were 4 bases for V and 4 bases for J; bases not matched to a gene: 8. The CDR3 reads CASSKPGQIYEQYF. DNA for the CDR3: TGTGCCAGCAGCAAGCCGGGACAGATATACGAGCAGTACTTC.

The V gene is TRBV7-8, the J gene TRBJ2-3; D is ambiguous. Trimming cost V 2 bases and J 1 base, with 13 bases left between them. Germline V gives CDR1 SGHVS, CDR2 FQNEAQ. This CDR3 spans 16 amino acids. The CDR3 nucleotides read TGTGCCAGCAGCTTAACCAGGTCCCCCCGCACAGATACGCAGTATTTT. This gives the protein CASSLTRSPRTDTQYF.

This clone was detected only once. The V and J genes are TRBV5-8 and TRBJ1-3; D is possibly TRBD1 (6 bases). Trimming removed 6 bases at V and 5 bases at J, with 18 bases between. Germline V gene lookup returns CDR1 SGHTS and CDR2 YDEGEE. The length of the CDR3 is 15 residues. The CDR3 region is CASNSPTGIRNTIYF. CDR3 bases: TGTGCCAGCAACTCTCCCACAGGGATACGAAACACCATATATTTT.

This clone was counted only a few times. V usage is TRBV9 and J usage is TRBJ1-1; D ambiguous. Trimming pared 3 bases from V and 7 bases from J, leaving 13 bases between. Germline V gives CDR1 SGDLS, CDR2 YYNGEE. The CDR3 has 13 residues. DNA for the CDR3: TGTGCCAGCAGCGCACCGGGAATATTTGAAGCTTTCTTT. Amino acid sequence: CASSAPGIFEAFF.